This T cell receptor (beta chain) was sequenced during a study of T cell responses to AZD1222 COVID-19 vaccine. Study-level findings and limits: The study sampled repertoires only after the peak T cell response. Spike-specific TCR breadth rose after two AZD1222 doses, and depth rose as well. Clonal diversity was possibly underestimated, and the donors were mostly white British, with more females.

Profiled with immunoSEQ multiplex PCR; TCRdb holds only in-frame clones, not every one. In the table there are 150,000 to 200,000 clones, approximately 90% of which are singletons. With respect to this clone: The target antigen is unknown.

CDR3 length: 13 residues. V shed 6 bases and J shed 5 bases, with 13 bases lying between them. The sequenced sample was peripheral blood, obtained 28 days after the second AZD1222 dose. The chain links TRBV12-3 or TRBV12-4 to TRBJ1-1; no clear D. This receptor was taken from an adult who received the AZD1222 COVID-19 vaccine. DNA for the CDR3: TGTGCCAGCAGGCCCCCGGGAGGAACTGAAGCTTTCTTT. Its translation is CASRPPGGTEAFF.